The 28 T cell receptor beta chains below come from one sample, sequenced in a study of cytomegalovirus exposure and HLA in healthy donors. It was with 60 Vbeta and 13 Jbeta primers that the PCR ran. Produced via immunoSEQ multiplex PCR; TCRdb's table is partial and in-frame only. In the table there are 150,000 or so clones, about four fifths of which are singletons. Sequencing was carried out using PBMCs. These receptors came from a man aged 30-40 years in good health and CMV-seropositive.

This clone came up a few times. The CDR3, as DNA: TGTGCCAGTACTCCGGGGACAGGGGGCATCTATGGCTACACCTTC. Protein sequence: CASTPGTGGIYGYTF. The chain carries TRBV19 and TRBJ1-2, with TRBD1 matching over 12 bases. CDR1 LNHDA and CDR2 SQIVND come from the germline V gene (reference sequence). V lost 7 bases and J lost 4; bases outside the gene matches: 7. CDR3 size: 15 residues.

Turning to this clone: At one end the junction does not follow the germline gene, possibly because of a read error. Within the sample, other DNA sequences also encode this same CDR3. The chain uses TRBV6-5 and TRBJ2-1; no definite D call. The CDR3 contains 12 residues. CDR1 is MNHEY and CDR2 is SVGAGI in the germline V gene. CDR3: CASRQTWNEQFF. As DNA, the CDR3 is TGTGCCAGCAGGCAGACATGGAATGAACAGTTCTTC.

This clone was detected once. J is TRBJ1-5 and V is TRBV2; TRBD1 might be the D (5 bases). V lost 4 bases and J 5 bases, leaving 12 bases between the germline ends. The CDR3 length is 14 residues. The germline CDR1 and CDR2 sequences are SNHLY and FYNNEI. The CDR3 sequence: CASSVSQGHQPQHF. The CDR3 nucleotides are TGTGCCAGCAGTGTTTCCCAGGGCCATCAGCCCCAGCATTTT.

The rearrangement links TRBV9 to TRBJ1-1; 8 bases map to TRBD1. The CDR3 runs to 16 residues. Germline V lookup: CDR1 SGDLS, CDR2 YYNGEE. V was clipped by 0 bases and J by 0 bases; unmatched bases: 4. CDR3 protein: CASSVGQGIVNTEAFF. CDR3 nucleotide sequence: TGTGCCAGCAGCGTAGGACAGGGGATCGTGAACACTGAAGCTTTCTTT.

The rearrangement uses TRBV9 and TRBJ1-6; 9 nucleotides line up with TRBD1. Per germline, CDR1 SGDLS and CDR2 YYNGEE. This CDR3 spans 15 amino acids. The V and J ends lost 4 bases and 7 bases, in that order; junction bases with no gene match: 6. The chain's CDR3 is CASSFRDRENSPLHF. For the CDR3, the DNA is TGTGCCAGCAGCTTCCGGGACAGGGAAAATTCACCCCTCCACTTT.

CDR3 region: CASSTGTSGYNEQFF. As DNA, the CDR3 is TGCGCCAGCAGCACCGGGACTAGCGGCTACAATGAGCAGTTCTTC. This chain links TRBV5-1 with TRBJ2-1; 11 nucleotides align to TRBD2. The CDR3 is made up of 15 amino acids. The germline V gene encodes CDR1 SGHRS and CDR2 YFSETQ. V lost 4 bases to trimming and J lost 3 bases; unmatched junction nucleotides: 3.

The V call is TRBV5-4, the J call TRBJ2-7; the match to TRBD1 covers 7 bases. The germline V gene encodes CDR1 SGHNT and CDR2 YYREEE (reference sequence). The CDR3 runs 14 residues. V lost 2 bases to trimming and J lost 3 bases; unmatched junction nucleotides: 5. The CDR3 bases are TGTGCCAGCAGCTTAAGGGACAGAGACTACGAGCAGTACTTC. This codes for CASSLRDRDYEQYF.

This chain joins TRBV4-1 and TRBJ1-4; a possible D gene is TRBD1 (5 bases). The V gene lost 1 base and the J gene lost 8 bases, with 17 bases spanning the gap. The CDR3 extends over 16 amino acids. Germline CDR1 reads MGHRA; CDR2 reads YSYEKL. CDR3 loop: CASSQVLGLEGEKLFF. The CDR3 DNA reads TGCGCCAGCAGCCAAGTCCTGGGACTGGAAGGCGAAAAACTGTTTTTT.

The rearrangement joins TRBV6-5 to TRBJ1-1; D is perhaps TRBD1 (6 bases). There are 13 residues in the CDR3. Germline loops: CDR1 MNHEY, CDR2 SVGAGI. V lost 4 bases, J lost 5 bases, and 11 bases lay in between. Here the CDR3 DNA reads TGTGCCAGCAGTTCAGGGGAGGGGACTGAAGCTTTCTTT. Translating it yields CASSSGEGTEAFF.

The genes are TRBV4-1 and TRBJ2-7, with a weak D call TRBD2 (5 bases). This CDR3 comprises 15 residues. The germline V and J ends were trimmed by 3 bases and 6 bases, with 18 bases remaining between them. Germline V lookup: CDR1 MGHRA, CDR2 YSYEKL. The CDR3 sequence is CASSQDLGVRGEQYF. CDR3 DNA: TGCGCCAGCAGCCAGGACCTAGGAGTCCGGGGCGAGCAGTACTTC.

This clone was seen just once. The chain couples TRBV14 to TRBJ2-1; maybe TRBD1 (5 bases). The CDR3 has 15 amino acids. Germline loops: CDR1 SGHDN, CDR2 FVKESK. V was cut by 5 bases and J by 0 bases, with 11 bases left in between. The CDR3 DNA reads TGTGCCAGCAGCGGACAATTGAGCTCCTACAATGAGCAGTTCTTC. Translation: CASSGQLSSYNEQFF.

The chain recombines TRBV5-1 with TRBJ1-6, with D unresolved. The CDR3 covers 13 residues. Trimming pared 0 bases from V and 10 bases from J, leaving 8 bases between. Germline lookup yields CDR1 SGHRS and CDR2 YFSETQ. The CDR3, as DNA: TGCGCCAGCAGCTTGGCCAGTTTGTCACCCCTCCACTTT. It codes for CASSLASLSPLHF. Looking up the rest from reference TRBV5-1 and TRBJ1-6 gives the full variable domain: KAGVTQTPRYLIKTRGQQVTLSCSPISGHRSVSWYQQTPGQGLQFLFEYFSETQRNKGNFPGRFSGRQFSNSRSEMNVSTLELGDSALYLCASSLASLSPLHFGNGTRLTVT.

The CDR3 DNA reads TGTGCCAGCAGCTTAGGGGAGGGACTCTCCTACAATGAGCAGTTCTTC. This translates into CASSLGEGLSYNEQFF. The genes are TRBV7-6 and TRBJ2-1; 7 nucleotides align to TRBD2. The germline CDR1 and CDR2 sequences are SGHVS and FNYEAQ. The CDR3 is made up of 16 amino acids. The J segment lost 0 bases and the V segment lost 1 base, leaving 3 bases of the junction unmatched.

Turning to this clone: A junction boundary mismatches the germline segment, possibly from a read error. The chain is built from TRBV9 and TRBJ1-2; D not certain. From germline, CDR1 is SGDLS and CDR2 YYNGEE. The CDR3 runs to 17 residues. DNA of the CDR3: TGTGCCAGCAGCGTAGGGGCCACCATCCGTAAGGACTATGGCTACACATTC. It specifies CASSVGATIRKDYGYTF.

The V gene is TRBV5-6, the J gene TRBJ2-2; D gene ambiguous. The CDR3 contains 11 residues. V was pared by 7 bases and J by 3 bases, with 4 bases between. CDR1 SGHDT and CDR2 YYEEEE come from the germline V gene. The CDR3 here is CASPYTGELFF. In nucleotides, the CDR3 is TGTGCCAGCCCTTACACCGGGGAGCTGTTTTTT.

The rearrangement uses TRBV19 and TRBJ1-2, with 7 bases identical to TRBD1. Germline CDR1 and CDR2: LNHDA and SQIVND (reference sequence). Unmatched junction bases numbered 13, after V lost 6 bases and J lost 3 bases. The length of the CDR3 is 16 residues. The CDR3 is CASSGTDTGVYYGYTF. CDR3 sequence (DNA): TGTGCCAGTAGCGGGACAGACACGGGCGTCTACTATGGCTACACCTTC.

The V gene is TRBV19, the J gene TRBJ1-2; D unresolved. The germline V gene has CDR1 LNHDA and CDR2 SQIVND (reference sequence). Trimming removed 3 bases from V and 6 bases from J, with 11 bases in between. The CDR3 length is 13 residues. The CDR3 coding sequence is TGTGCCAGTAGTATCCCCGGGGTTCATGGCTACACCTTC. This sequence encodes CASSIPGVHGYTF.

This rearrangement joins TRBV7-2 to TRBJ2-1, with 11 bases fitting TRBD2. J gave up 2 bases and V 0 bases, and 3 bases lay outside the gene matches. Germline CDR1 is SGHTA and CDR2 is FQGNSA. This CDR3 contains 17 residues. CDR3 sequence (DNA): TGTGCCAGCAGCTTAGCCTTAGCGGGAGGGCCCTACAATGAGCAGTTCTTC. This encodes CASSLALAGGPYNEQFF.

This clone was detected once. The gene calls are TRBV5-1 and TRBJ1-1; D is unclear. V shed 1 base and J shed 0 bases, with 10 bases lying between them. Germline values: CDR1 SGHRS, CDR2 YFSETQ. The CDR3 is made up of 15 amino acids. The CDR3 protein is CASSLTEALNTEAFF. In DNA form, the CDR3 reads TGCGCCAGCAGCTTGACAGAAGCCCTGAACACTGAAGCTTTCTTT.

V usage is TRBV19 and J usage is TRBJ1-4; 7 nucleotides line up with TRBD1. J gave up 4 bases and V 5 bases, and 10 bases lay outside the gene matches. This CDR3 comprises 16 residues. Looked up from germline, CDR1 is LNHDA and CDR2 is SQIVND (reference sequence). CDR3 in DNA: TGTGCCAGTAGTCCCAGCGACAGGGCCTTTAATGAAAAACTGTTTTTT. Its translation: CASSPSDRAFNEKLFF.

The CDR3 DNA reads as TGTGCCAGCACCGAGGGACAGGACTCCTACAATGAGCAGTTCTTC. This translates into CASTEGQDSYNEQFF. The chain employs TRBV28 and TRBJ2-1; 8 bases are shared with TRBD1. The CDR3 is 15 residues long. V was pared by 7 bases and J by 0 bases, with 5 bases of the junction left unmatched. The germline V gene encodes CDR1 MDHEN and CDR2 SYDVKM.

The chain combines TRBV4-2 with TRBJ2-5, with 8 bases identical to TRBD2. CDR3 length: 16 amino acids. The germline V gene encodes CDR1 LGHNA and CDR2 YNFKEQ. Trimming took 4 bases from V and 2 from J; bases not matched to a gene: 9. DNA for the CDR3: TGTGCCAGCAGCCCCACAGCGGGAGAAATACAAGAGACCCAGTACTTC. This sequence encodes CASSPTAGEIQETQYF.

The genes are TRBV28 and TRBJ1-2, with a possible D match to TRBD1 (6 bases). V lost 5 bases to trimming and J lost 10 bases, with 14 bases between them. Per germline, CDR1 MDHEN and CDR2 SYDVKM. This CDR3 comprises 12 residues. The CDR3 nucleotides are TGTGCCAGCAGTCCCTACAGGGATGACTACACCTTC. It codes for CASSPYRDDYTF.

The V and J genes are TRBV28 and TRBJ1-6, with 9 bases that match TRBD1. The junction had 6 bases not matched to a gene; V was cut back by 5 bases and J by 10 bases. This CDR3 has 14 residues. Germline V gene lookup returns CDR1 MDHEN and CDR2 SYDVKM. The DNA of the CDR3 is TGTGCCAGCAGTCCAGGGACAGGGAGCTCACCCCTCCACTTT. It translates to CASSPGTGSSPLHF.

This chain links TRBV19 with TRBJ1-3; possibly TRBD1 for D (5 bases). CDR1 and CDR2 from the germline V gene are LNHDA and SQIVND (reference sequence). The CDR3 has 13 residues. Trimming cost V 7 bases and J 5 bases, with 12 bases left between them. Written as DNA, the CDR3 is TGTGCCAGTACATGGACAAATAGAAACACCATATATTTT. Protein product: CASTWTNRNTIYF. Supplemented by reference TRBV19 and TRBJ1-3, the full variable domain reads DGGITQSPKYLFRKEGQNVTLSCEQNLNHDAMYWYRQDPGQGLRLIYYSQIVNDFQKGDIAEGYSVSREKKESFPLTVTSAQKNPTAFYLCASTWTNRNTIYFGEGSWLTVV.

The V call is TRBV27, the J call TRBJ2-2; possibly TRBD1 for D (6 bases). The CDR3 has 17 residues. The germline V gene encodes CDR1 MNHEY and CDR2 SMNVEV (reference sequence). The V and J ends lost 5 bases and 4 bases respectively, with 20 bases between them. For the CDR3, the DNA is TGTGCCAGCAGTCCAGACCCGGACAGTGAGAGCACCGGGGAGCTGTTTTTT. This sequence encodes CASSPDPDSESTGELFF.

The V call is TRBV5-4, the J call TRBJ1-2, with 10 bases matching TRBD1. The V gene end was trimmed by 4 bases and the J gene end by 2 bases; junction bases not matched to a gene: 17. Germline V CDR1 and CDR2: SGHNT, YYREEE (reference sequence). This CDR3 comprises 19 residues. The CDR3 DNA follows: TGTGCCAGCAGCCCGTTGCCGGGACAGGGGACGAGGACGAACTATGGCTACACCTTC. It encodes CASSPLPGQGTRTNYGYTF.

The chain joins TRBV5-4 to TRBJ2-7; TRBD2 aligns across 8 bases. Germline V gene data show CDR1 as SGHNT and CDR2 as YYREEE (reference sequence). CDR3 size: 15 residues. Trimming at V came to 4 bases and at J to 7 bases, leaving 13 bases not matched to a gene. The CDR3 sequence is CASSEVSGGRWEQYF. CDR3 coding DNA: TGTGCCAGCAGCGAGGTATCGGGAGGGCGTTGGGAGCAGTACTTC.